The rows below give T cell receptor beta chains drawn from one sample of a study of molecular identifiers for immune sequencing clone quantification. TCRdb reprocessed the PCR reads with MiXCR, giving one entry per CDR3 protein. Among approximately 500,000 distinct CDR3 sequences listed, over 20% were seen once. The specimen sequenced was naive CD8+ T cells from blood, with Jurkat cell RNA spiked in. Receptors were obtained from a human donor in good health. Some libraries in this study had Jurkat cell RNA spiked in. CDR3s include the opening cysteine and the closing phenylalanine or tryptophan. A D gene is named only where the DNA matches it firmly. Some rows have no size entry. The others give once, few or many, or a class for an expanded clone.

abundance: many; v_gene: TRBV12-3/TRBV12-4; j_gene: TRBJ1-1; d_gene: -; CDR3aa: CASRWGTKRGAGTEAFF; CDR3nt: TGTGCCAGCCGCTGGGGGACTAAAAGGGGAGCTGGCACTGAAGCTTTCTTT
abundance: -; v_gene: TRBV27; j_gene: TRBJ2-2; d_gene: TRBD1; CDR3aa: CASSLAQGAVDGELFF; CDR3nt: TGTGCCAGCAGTTTAGCACAGGGGGCAGTCGACGGGGAGCTGTTTTTT
abundance: many; v_gene: TRBV7-9; j_gene: TRBJ2-2; d_gene: -; CDR3aa: CASRQGPTENTGELFF; CDR3nt: TGTGCCAGCAGACAGGGACCGACGGAGAACACCGGGGAGCTGTTTTTT
abundance: few; v_gene: TRBV7-9; j_gene: TRBJ1-4; d_gene: -; CDR3aa: CASSFVATNEKLFF; CDR3nt: TGTGCCAGCAGCTTCGTGGCAACTAATGAAAAACTGTTTTTT
abundance: -; v_gene: TRBV29-1; j_gene: TRBJ2-1; d_gene: -; CDR3aa: CSVATGSSYNEQFF; CDR3nt: TGCAGCGTCGCCACCGGGAGCTCCTACAATGAGCAGTTCTTC
abundance: -; v_gene: TRBV19; j_gene: TRBJ2-3; d_gene: TRBD2; CDR3aa: CASTATSGLAGTDTQYF; CDR3nt: TGTGCCAGTACCGCGACGTCTGGACTAGCGGGCACAGATACGCAGTATTTT
abundance: few; v_gene: TRBV15; j_gene: TRBJ1-5; d_gene: -; CDR3aa: CATSRDGTGGGQPQHF; CDR3nt: TGTGCCACCAGCAGAGATGGGACCGGGGGAGGTCAGCCCCAGCATTTT
abundance: many; v_gene: TRBV4-3; j_gene: TRBJ2-3; d_gene: TRBD2; CDR3aa: CASSQVASGSTDTQYF; CDR3nt: TGCGCCAGCAGCCAAGTGGCTAGCGGGAGCACAGATACGCAGTATTTT
abundance: -; v_gene: TRBV9; j_gene: TRBJ2-5; d_gene: -; CDR3aa: CASSLLPSPQETQYF; CDR3nt: TGTGCCAGCAGCCTCCTCCCGAGCCCCCAAGAGACCCAGTACTTC
abundance: many; v_gene: TRBV28; j_gene: TRBJ2-7; d_gene: -; CDR3aa: CASSSPPPEQYF; CDR3nt: TGTGCCAGCAGTTCCCCCCCCCCCGAGCAGTACTTC
abundance: once; v_gene: TRBV4-1; j_gene: TRBJ2-1; d_gene: -; CDR3aa: CASSPEGGNGQFF; CDR3nt: TGCGCCAGCAGCCCAGAGGGGGGCAATGGGCAGTTCTTC